Sequencing of this TCR beta chain was carried out in a study of blood T cell repertoires in COVID-19. Only one count was recorded for this clone. V lost 1 base to trimming and J lost 3 bases; unmatched junction nucleotides: 6. This CDR3 has 15 amino acids. CDR1 is SGHVS and CDR2 is FNYEAQ in the germline V gene. The method was immunoSEQ multiplex PCR; TCRdb's version includes in-frame clones alone and lacks a portion of them. The sample comprises about 380,000 clones, around 90% of which are singletons, and 1.2% rests with the top ten. V is TRBV7-6 and J is TRBJ2-7; TRBD1 matches 7 bases. The material sequenced was PBMCs or T cells enriched from blood (not recorded which). The sequence was obtained from a woman younger than 35 who had recovered from COVID-19. Written as DNA, the CDR3 is TGTGCCAGCAGCTTAGGGCACGGGACAGTCTACGAGCAGTACTTC. Its translation is CASSLGHGTVYEQYF.